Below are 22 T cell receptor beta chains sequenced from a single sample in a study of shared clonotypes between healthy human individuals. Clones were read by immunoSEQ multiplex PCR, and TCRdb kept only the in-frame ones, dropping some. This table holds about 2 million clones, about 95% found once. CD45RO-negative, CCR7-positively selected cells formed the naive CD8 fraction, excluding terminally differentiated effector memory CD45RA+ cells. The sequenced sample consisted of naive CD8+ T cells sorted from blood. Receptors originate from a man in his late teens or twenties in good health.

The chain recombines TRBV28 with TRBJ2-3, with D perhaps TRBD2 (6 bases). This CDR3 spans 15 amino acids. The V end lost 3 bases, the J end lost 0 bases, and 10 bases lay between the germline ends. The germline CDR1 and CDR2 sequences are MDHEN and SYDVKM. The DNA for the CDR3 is TGTGCCAGCAGTTTGGAGGGGACTAGCACAGATACGCAGTATTTT. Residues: CASSLEGTSTDTQYF.

The CDR3 loop reads CASTVPGDILSPLHF. CDR3 in DNA: TGTGCCAGCACCGTCCCGGGGGACATACTATCACCCCTCCACTTT. The rearrangement uses TRBV28 and TRBJ1-6; D perhaps matches TRBD1 (6 bases). The V end lost 7 bases, the J end lost 10 bases, and 20 bases lay between the germline ends. CDR3 size: 15 residues. CDR1 is MDHEN, CDR2 SYDVKM, per germline.

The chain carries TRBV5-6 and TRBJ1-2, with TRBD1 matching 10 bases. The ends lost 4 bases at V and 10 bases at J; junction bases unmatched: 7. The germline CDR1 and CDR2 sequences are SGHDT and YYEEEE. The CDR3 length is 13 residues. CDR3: CASSTGQGILYTF. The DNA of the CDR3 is TGTGCCAGCAGCACGGGACAGGGGATACTCTACACCTTC.

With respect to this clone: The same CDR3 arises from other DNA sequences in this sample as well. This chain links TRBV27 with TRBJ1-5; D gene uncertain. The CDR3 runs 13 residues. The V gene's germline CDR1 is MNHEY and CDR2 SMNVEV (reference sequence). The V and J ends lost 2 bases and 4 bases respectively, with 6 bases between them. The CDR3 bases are TGTGCCAGCAGTTTAAGCAGTAATCAGCCCCAGCATTTT. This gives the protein CASSLSSNQPQHF.

The CDR3 here is CASSLYQALAGGDHYNEQFF. As DNA, the CDR3 is TGTGCCAGCAGTTTATATCAGGCACTAGCGGGAGGTGACCACTACAATGAGCAGTTCTTC. This chain uses TRBV27 with TRBJ2-1; 12 nucleotides align to TRBD2. J gave up 3 bases and V 1 base, and 13 bases lay outside the gene matches. Germline-derived CDR1 and CDR2 are MNHEY and SMNVEV (reference sequence). The CDR3 is made up of 20 amino acids.

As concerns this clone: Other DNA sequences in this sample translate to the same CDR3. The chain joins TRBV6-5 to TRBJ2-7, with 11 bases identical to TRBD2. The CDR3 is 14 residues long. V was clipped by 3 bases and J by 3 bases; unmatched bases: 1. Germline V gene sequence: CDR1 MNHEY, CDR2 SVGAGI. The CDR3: CASSYGLAGYEQYF. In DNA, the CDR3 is TGTGCCAGCAGTTATGGACTAGCGGGCTACGAGCAGTACTTC.

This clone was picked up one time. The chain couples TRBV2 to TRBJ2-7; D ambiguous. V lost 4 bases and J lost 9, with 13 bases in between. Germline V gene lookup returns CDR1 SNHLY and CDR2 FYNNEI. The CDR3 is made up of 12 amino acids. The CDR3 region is CASSATELGQYF. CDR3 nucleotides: TGTGCCAGCAGTGCAACCGAATTAGGGCAGTACTTC.

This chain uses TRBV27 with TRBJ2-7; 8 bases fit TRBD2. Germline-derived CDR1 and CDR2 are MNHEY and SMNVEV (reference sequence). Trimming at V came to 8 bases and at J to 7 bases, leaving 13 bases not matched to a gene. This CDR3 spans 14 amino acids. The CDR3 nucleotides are TGTGCCAGCGGGGCAAGCGGGGGTAGAGGGGAGCAGTACTTC. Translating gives CASGASGGRGEQYF.

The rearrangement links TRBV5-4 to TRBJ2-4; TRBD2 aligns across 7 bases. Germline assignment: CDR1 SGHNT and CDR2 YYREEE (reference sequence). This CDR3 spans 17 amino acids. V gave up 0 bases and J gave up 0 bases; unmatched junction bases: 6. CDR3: CASSLEGAGLAKNIQYF. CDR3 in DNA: TGTGCCAGCAGCTTGGAAGGAGCGGGGTTAGCCAAAAACATTCAGTACTTC.

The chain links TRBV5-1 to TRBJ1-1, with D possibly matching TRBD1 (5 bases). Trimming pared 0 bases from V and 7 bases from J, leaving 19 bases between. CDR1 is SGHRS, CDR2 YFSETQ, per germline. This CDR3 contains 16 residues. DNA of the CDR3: TGCGCCAGCAGCTTGGCGGTTCCAGGGTCCATTGGTGAAGCTTTCTTT. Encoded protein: CASSLAVPGSIGEAFF.

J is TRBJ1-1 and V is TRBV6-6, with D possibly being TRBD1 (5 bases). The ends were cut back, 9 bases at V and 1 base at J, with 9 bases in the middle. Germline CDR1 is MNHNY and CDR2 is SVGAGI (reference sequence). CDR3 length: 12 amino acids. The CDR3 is CASTDRNTEAFF. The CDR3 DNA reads TGTGCCAGTACTGACAGGAACACTGAAGCTTTCTTT.

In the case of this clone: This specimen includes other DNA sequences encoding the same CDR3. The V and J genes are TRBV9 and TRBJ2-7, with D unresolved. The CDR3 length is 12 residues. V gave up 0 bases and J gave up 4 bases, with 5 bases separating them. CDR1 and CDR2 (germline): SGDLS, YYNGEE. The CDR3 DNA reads TGTGCCAGCAGCGTAGACGGATACGAGCAGTACTTC. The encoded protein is CASSVDGYEQYF.

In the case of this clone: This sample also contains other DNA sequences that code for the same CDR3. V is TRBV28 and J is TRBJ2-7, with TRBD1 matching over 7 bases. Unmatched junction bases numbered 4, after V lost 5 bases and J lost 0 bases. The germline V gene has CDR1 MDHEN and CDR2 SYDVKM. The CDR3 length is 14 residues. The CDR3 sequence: CASSVTGSSYEQYF. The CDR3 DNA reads TGTGCCAGCAGTGTGACAGGGAGCTCCTACGAGCAGTACTTC.

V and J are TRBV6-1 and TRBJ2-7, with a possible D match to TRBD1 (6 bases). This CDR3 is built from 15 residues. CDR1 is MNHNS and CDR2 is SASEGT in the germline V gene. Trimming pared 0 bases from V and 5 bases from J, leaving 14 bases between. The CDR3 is CASSEAGGVENEQYF. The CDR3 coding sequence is TGTGCCAGCAGTGAAGCAGGGGGAGTGGAAAACGAGCAGTACTTC.

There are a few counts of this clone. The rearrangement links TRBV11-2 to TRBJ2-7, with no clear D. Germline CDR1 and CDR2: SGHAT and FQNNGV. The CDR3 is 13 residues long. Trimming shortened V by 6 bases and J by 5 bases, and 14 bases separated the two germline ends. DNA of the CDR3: TGTGCCAGCAGTCAACCCGCGTGGAACGAGCAGTACTTC. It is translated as CASSQPAWNEQYF.

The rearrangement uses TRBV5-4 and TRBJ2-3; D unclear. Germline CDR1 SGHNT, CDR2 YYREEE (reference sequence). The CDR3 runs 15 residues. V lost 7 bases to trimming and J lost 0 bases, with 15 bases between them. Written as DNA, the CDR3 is TGTGCCAGCGGAACCTCTGGCGCTAGCACAGATACGCAGTATTTT. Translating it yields CASGTSGASTDTQYF.

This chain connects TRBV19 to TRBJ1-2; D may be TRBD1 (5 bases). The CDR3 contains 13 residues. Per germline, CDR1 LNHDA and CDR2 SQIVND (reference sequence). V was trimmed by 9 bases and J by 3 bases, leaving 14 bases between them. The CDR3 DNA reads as TGTGCCAGCGCAGGGCCGGAGGACTATGGCTACACCTTC. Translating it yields CASAGPEDYGYTF.

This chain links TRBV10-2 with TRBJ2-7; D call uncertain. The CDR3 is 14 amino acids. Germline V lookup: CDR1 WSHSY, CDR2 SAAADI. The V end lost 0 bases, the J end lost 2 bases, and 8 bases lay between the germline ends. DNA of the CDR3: TGCGCCAGCAGTGAGTCGGGCCAGACCTACGAGCAGTACTTC. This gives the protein CASSESGQTYEQYF.

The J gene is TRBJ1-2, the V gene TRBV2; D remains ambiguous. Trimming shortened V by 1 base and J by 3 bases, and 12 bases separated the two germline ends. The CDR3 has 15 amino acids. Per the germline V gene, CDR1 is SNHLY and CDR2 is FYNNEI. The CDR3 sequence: CASSEGSPSYYGYTF. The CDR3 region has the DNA TGTGCCAGCAGTGAAGGGTCTCCCTCGTACTATGGCTACACCTTC.

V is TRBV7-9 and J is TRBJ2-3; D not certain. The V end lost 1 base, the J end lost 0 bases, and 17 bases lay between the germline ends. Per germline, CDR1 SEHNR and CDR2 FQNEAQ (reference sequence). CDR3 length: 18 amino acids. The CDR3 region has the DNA TGTGCCAGCAGCTTAGGTCTCCTTGCATTTTCTAGCACAGATACGCAGTATTTT. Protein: CASSLGLLAFSSTDTQYF.

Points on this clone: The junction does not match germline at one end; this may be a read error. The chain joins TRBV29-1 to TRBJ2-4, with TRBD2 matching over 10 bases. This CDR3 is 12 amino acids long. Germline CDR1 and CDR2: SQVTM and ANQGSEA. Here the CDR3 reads CSVEEGASGREF. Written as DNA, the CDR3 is TGCAGCGTTGAAGAGGGGGCTAGCGGGAGAGAATTC.

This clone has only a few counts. This CDR3 is CASSLDWAAGYTF. In nucleotides, the CDR3 is TGTGCCAGCAGCTTAGATTGGGCTGCTGGCTACACCTTC. V usage is TRBV7-2 and J usage is TRBJ1-2; no clear D. The CDR3 totals 13 residues. The germline V gene has CDR1 SGHTA and CDR2 FQGNSA. The V gene lost 1 base and the J gene lost 7 bases, with 10 bases spanning the gap.